This TCR beta chain was identified during a study of blood T cells in healthy people across ages. This CDR3 has 14 amino acids. Trimming removed 4 bases at V and 8 bases at J, with 14 bases between. Germline V gene lookup returns CDR1 SNHLY and CDR2 FYNNEI. This clonotype showed up many times. Combining a sample-barcoded 5' primer with a J-beta primer mix, a second PCR ran for roughly 7 to 11 cycles. One entry per CDR3 protein results from TCRdb running MiXCR on the 5' RACE reads. This table has more than 900,000 distinct CDR3 sequences, under 30% appearing once. The same data also contributed to another study, on T cells of mothers and their children.

The specimen was blood. This sequence joins TRBV2 and TRBJ1-4; D not certain. This sequence was found in a girl aged 2 to 10 in good health. CDR3 protein: CASSALQEWEKLFF. CDR3 nucleotides: TGTGCCAGCAGTGCTCTGCAGGAATGGGAAAAACTGTTTTTT. The whole variable domain, filled in from reference TRBV2 and TRBJ1-4, reads EPEVTQTPSHQVTQMGQEVILRCVPISNHLYFYWYRQILGQKVEFLVSFYNNEISEKSEIFDDQFSVERPDGSNFTLKIRSTKLEDSAMYFCASSALQEWEKLFFGSGTQLSVL.